These T cell receptor beta chains were read from a single sample in a study of blood T cells in healthy people across ages. TCRdb itself ran the 5' RACE reads through MiXCR, one entry per CDR3 protein. The table shows around 1,000,000 distinct CDR3 sequences, with roughly two fifths occurring only once. The sequenced sample was blood. Receptor source: a man in his late teens or twenties in good health. Each CDR3 is given with its conserved first and last residue. Each record gives: V gene, D gene, clone size, J gene, CDR3 protein, CDR3 DNA. A D gene is named only where the DNA matches it firmly. For some rows the clone size is stated as once, few or many, or as a class when expanded; others skip it.

TRBV10-3,TRBD1,-,TRBJ2-2,CAISESMWTGGLTGELFF,TGTGCCATCAGTGAGTCGATGTGGACAGGGGGACTCACCGGGGAGCTGTTTTTT
TRBV6-1,-,-,TRBJ2-1,CASSSPPNEQFF,TGTGCCAGCAGTTCCCCCCCGAATGAGCAGTTCTTC
TRBV6-6,TRBD1,-,TRBJ1-4,CASKRPGQGDEKLFF,TGTGCCAGCAAGCGTCCGGGACAGGGTGATGAAAAACTGTTTTTT
TRBV4-3,-,many,TRBJ2-7,CASSQWLGYEQYF,TGCGCCAGCAGCCAGTGGCTGGGGTACGAGCAGTACTTC
TRBV20-1,-,-,TRBJ1-4,CSARSQATNEKLFF,TGCAGTGCTAGATCACAGGCAACTAATGAAAAACTGTTTTTT
TRBV12-3/TRBV12-4,-,-,TRBJ1-2,CASTPGANYGYTF,TGTGCCAGCACCCCCGGGGCCAACTATGGCTACACCTTC
TRBV10-3,-,few,TRBJ2-3,CAISQQADTQYF,TGTGCCATCAGTCAGCAGGCAGATACGCAGTATTTT
TRBV20-1,TRBD1,-,TRBJ1-1,CSAVGQGSTEAFF,TGCAGTGCAGTGGGACAGGGGAGCACTGAAGCTTTCTTT
TRBV5-1,TRBD2,-,TRBJ2-3,CASSLGAGQDTQYF,TGCGCCAGCAGCTTAGGAGCGGGGCAGGATACGCAGTATTTT
TRBV27,-,few,TRBJ1-1,CASSFLRDTEAFF,TGTGCCAGCAGTTTTCTCAGGGACACTGAAGCTTTCTTT
TRBV29-1,-,-,TRBJ2-2,CSALKVRPDNTGELFF,TGCAGCGCCTTGAAGGTCAGGCCCGATAACACCGGGGAGCTGTTTTTT
TRBV7-9,TRBD2,-,TRBJ2-7,CASSSRTSGEYEQYF,TGTGCCAGCAGCTCGAGGACTAGTGGGGAATACGAGCAGTACTTC
TRBV20-1,-,-,TRBJ2-7,CSARPHLNEQYF,TGCAGTGCTAGACCCCACCTGAACGAGCAGTACTTC
TRBV4-3,-,few,TRBJ2-3,CASSPAGVPDTQYF,TGCGCCAGCAGCCCCGCAGGGGTCCCAGATACGCAGTATTTT
TRBV5-1,-,-,TRBJ2-5,CAGSVYGQETQYF,TGCGCCGGCAGCGTGTACGGACAAGAGACCCAGTACTTC
TRBV12-3/TRBV12-4,-,many,TRBJ2-1,CASSLELGLGGNGEQFF,TGTGCCAGCAGTCTAGAACTCGGACTTGGGGGGAATGGTGAGCAGTTCTTC
TRBV28,TRBD1,-,TRBJ2-1,CASRQTPWDRTHNEQFF,TGTGCCAGCAGGCAAACACCATGGGACAGGACCCACAATGAGCAGTTCTTC
TRBV4-2,-,-,TRBJ2-1,CACSPADDRPNNEQFF,TGTGCCTGCAGCCCCGCTGACGACAGGCCGAACAATGAGCAGTTCTTC
TRBV4-2,-,-,TRBJ2-5,CASSQDQEETQYF,TGTGCCAGCAGCCAAGATCAGGAAGAGACCCAGTACTTC
TRBV7-9,-,-,TRBJ1-5,CASSITGTQPQHF,TGTGCCAGCAGCATCACAGGGACTCAGCCCCAGCATTTT
TRBV6-2/TRBV6-3,-,-,TRBJ1-1,CASSGPGRNTEAFF,TGTGCCAGCAGCGGTCCCGGGAGGAACACTGAAGCTTTCTTT
TRBV12-3/TRBV12-4,-,-,TRBJ1-1,CASSPDSGRLNTEAFF,TGTGCCAGCAGTCCGGACAGCGGAAGGCTGAACACTGAAGCTTTCTTT
TRBV7-9,-,-,TRBJ2-5,CVSSSRDKQETQYF,TGTGTCAGCAGCTCCCGGGACAAACAAGAGACCCAGTACTTC
TRBV4-1,-,once,TRBJ1-4,CASSQELWGETSEKLFF,TGCGCCAGCAGCCAAGAACTATGGGGGGAGACAAGTGAAAAACTGTTTTTT
TRBV11-2,TRBD1,few,TRBJ1-2,CASRRAGTGDLGYTF,TGTGCCAGCAGGAGAGCCGGGACAGGGGATCTCGGCTACACCTTC
TRBV4-3,-,-,TRBJ2-7,CASSQAGVSSSYEQYF,TGCGCCAGCAGCCAAGCAGGAGTCTCGAGCTCCTACGAGCAGTACTTC
TRBV6-8,-,few,TRBJ2-3,CASKHPSISGGRGVTDTQYF,TGTGCCAGCAAACACCCCTCAATATCGGGGGGCCGGGGGGTAACAGATACGCAGTATTTT
TRBV29-1,-,-,TRBJ1-2,CNVDGPSFGDGYTF,TGCAACGTTGACGGCCCCAGCTTCGGGGATGGCTACACCTTC
TRBV12-3/TRBV12-4,TRBD1,-,TRBJ1-4,CASSPSGGLAEKLFF,TGTGCCAGCAGTCCATCAGGGGGTCTGGCTGAAAAACTGTTTTTT
TRBV7-9,-,few,TRBJ1-2,CASSLSGKNYGYTF,TGTGCCAGCAGCTTATCGGGAAAGAACTATGGCTACACCTTC